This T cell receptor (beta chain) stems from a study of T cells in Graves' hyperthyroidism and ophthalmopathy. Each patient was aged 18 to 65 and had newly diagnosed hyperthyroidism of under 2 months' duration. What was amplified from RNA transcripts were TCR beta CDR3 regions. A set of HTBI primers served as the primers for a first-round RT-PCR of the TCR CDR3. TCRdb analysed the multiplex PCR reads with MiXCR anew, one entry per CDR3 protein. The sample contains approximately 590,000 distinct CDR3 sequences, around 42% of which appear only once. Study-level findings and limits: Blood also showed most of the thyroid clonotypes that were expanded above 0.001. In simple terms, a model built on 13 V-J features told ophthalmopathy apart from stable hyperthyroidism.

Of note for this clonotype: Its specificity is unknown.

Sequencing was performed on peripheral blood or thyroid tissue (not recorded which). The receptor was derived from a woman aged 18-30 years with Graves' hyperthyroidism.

The CDR3 is CASSYSAGPRETQYF. The CDR3 region has the DNA TGCGCCAGCAGTTACTCGGCGGGGCCGCGGGAGACCCAGTACTTC. The rearrangement links TRBV10-2 to TRBJ2-5; a possible D gene is TRBD2 (6 bases). The CDR3 consists of 15 residues. Trimming pared 5 bases from V and 5 bases from J, leaving 18 bases between. CDR1 is WSHSY and CDR2 is SAAADI in the germline V gene.